The rows below give T cell receptor beta chains drawn from one sample of a study of Graves' ophthalmopathy and Graves' hyperthyroidism. One entry per CDR3 protein, called by TCRdb with MiXCR from the multiplex PCR reads. The sample includes 450,000 or so distinct CDR3 sequences, roughly 14% of them seen just once. Sequenced sample: blood. The receptors stem from a woman aged 25 to 45 with Graves' ophthalmopathy. Each CDR3 is given with its conserved first and last residue. Rows may omit the clone size; those that give it use once, few, many or a size class.

clone size	J gene	V gene	CDR3 protein
-	TRBJ1-5	TRBV25-1	CASSESGTSFYQPQHF
few	TRBJ2-4	TRBV7-9	CASSLNVHAKNIQYF
many	TRBJ1-1	TRBV4-1	CAISGVENTEAFF
-	TRBJ1-1	TRBV5-1	CASSPPGQGPNTEAFF
many	TRBJ2-7	TRBV15	CATSRDNKAYEQYF
many	TRBJ2-5	TRBV18	CASSPRQGNGETQYF
many	TRBJ2-7	TRBV6-5	CASSYLGEPYEQYF
many	TRBJ2-5	TRBV12-3/TRBV12-4	CASTRQQETQYF
-	TRBJ1-1	TRBV12-3/TRBV12-4	CASLQGVGAEAFF
many	TRBJ2-5	TRBV12-3/TRBV12-4	CASSTTGTGETQYF
many	TRBJ1-2	TRBV6-1	CASSDVRRPNYGYTF
few	TRBJ1-1	TRBV4-1	CASSVRDRQNTEAFF
many	TRBJ1-2	TRBV19	CASSANRQVYGYTF
many	TRBJ2-5	TRBV20-1	CSARDLEGGRKTQYF
many	TRBJ1-2	TRBV6-5	CASRRDRNYGYTF
many	TRBJ1-2	TRBV6-1	CASSEVGVYGYTF
-	TRBJ1-6	TRBV4-2	CASSQGGQGFYSPLHF
many	TRBJ1-1	TRBV20-1	CSAAEDTEAFF
many	TRBJ1-1	TRBV6-5	CASSYDWRRPEAFF
-	TRBJ2-5	TRBV12-3/TRBV12-4	CASSESGGLETQYF
many	TRBJ1-1	TRBV14	CASSRVRRTEAFF
many	TRBJ1-2	TRBV6-1	CASSGRWGADYGYTF
many	TRBJ2-7	TRBV29-1	CSVTHSYEQYF
many	TRBJ1-1	TRBV6-2/TRBV6-3	CASTRTGLNTEAFF
few	TRBJ1-2	TRBV9	CASSVDPRTGGSNYGYTF
-	TRBJ1-1	TRBV10-3	CAINSGSTEAFF
many	TRBJ2-2	TRBV6-2/TRBV6-3	CASSKAGTQIYSGELFF
-	TRBJ2-7	TRBV7-9	CASSVSGNSYEQYF
many	TRBJ2-5	TRBV11-2	CASSLGPRETFQETQYF
few	TRBJ1-1	TRBV11-2	CASSGEQGPTEAFF
-	TRBJ2-2	TRBV2	CASREDRFNTGELFF
many	TRBJ2-5	TRBV7-3	CASSLTGGSQETQYF
many	TRBJ1-1	TRBV20-1	CSAPTPQNTEAFF
many	TRBJ1-6	TRBV5-1	CASSLEQGGNSPLHF
many	TRBJ1-1	TRBV9	CASSESGSHTEAFF
many	TRBJ1-1	TRBV11-2	CASSTDMNTEAFF
many	TRBJ2-7	TRBV7-3	CASSEGERYEQYF
-	TRBJ2-7	TRBV5-5	CASSWGTSGVSYEQYF
many	TRBJ1-1	TRBV10-3	CATRTDLLLNTEAFF
many	TRBJ2-4	TRBV7-2	CASSKEIAGTNIQYF
-	TRBJ2-5	TRBV24-1	CATSDEKETQYF
-	TRBJ2-7	TRBV6-1	CASSESSHYEQYF
many	TRBJ2-2	TRBV12-3/TRBV12-4	CASSTSGELFF
many	TRBJ1-5	TRBV27	CASSFSPNQPQHF
few	TRBJ2-3	TRBV6-2/TRBV6-3	CASSSGDTDTQYF
few	TRBJ2-7	TRBV4-2	CASSQRQAGGHEQYF
many	TRBJ2-7	TRBV12-3/TRBV12-4	CASSSTGQGDHEQYF
many	TRBJ1-5	TRBV6-1	CASSEGGNSNQPQHF
many	TRBJ1-5	TRBV30	CAWSTSDNQPQHF
-	TRBJ1-1	TRBV30	CAWSAIGDWVMNTEAFF
-	TRBJ1-5	TRBV6-2/TRBV6-3	CASSTPLDRAYSNQPQHF
many	TRBJ1-1	TRBV12-5	CASGFGQTGEAFF
many	TRBJ2-4	TRBV12-3/TRBV12-4	CASSFSSRASGGSNIQYF
many	TRBJ1-2	TRBV9	CASSVGTAKTYGYTF
many	TRBJ1-5	TRBV11-2	CASSLVGGNQPQHF